This is a list of T cell receptor beta chains from one sample in a study of OX40 agonist ivuxolimab in advanced cancers. Method: immunoSEQ multiplex PCR; TCRdb's copy keeps in-frame clones and lacks some. The profile shows roughly 56,000 clones, roughly 82% of them singletons. Sequences were derived from CD4+ or CD8+ T cells sorted from blood, sampled in a trial of the OX40 agonist ivuxolimab. All receptors come from an adult with an advanced solid tumor such as melanoma, head and neck, liver or kidney cancer. Both conserved end residues are part of each CDR3. Each record gives: CDR3 protein, J gene, D gene, V gene. A D gene is named only where the DNA matches it firmly.

CDR3: CASRLRVGQPQHF
J: TRBJ1-5
D: .
V: TRBV19

CDR3: CAISPGLANSPLHF
J: TRBJ1-6
D: .
V: TRBV10-3

CDR3: CASRGMGDPLYEQYF
J: TRBJ2-7
D: .
V: TRBV11-2

CDR3: CASSRDPALTSGGATDTQYF
J: TRBJ2-3
D: TRBD2
V: TRBV5-1

CDR3: CASSLRSAAPTYEQYF
J: TRBJ2-7
D: .
V: TRBV5-1

CDR3: CASSVQDRVGGYTF
J: TRBJ1-2
D: TRBD1
V: TRBV9

CDR3: CASSTVQGLGLFF
J: TRBJ1-4
D: .
V: TRBV5-6

CDR3: CASSVGGALGEQFF
J: TRBJ2-1
D: TRBD2
V: TRBV7-2

CDR3: CASSLGGGADNEQFF
J: TRBJ2-1
D: .
V: TRBV6-5

CDR3: CTLLVGGKFF
J: TRBJ2-1
D: TRBD2
V: TRBV20-1

CDR3: CASTEGVSTYNEQFF
J: TRBJ2-1
D: .
V: TRBV6-6

CDR3: CASIETGIYGYTF
J: TRBJ1-2
D: TRBD1
V: TRBV5-8

CDR3: CASSLGEYQPQHF
J: TRBJ1-5
D: .
V: TRBV18

CDR3: CASSLDPAGGSNSPLHF
J: TRBJ1-6
D: .
V: TRBV11-2

CDR3: CATKDRDQPQHF
J: TRBJ1-5
D: TRBD1
V: TRBV10-3

CDR3: CASSRGARAFF
J: TRBJ1-1
D: .
V: TRBV4-1

CDR3: CASSRDRGSYEQYF
J: TRBJ2-7
D: TRBD1
V: TRBV6-5

CDR3: CASSFRDRGGYTF
J: TRBJ1-2
D: TRBD1
V: TRBV5-6

CDR3: CASSERTGYEQYF
J: TRBJ2-7
D: .
V: TRBV10-1

CDR3: CASSQDAGQGLSYEQYF
J: TRBJ2-7
D: TRBD1
V: TRBV4-3

CDR3: CAWSVSGLGYTF
J: TRBJ1-2
D: .
V: TRBV30

CDR3: CASSLLGIQETQYF
J: TRBJ2-5
D: .
V: TRBV5-3

CDR3: CASSLGETLTDTQYF
J: TRBJ2-3
D: .
V: TRBV11-2

CDR3: CASSPQRFYGYTF
J: TRBJ1-2
D: .
V: TRBV13

CDR3: CASRDRMTNEKLFF
J: TRBJ1-4
D: TRBD1
V: TRBV2

CDR3: CASSQEGTGREKLFF
J: TRBJ1-4
D: TRBD1
V: TRBV4-3

CDR3: CASSSPGSPGQYF
J: TRBJ2-7
D: .
V: TRBV11-2

CDR3: CASSPSWGVEGYTF
J: TRBJ1-2
D: .
V: TRBV11-1

CDR3: CASSVALGNTIYF
J: TRBJ1-3
D: .
V: TRBV9

CDR3: CASSFQGAAEAFF
J: TRBJ1-1
D: TRBD1
V: TRBV7-2

CDR3: CASSYSRDQPQHF
J: TRBJ1-5
D: .
V: TRBV6-4

CDR3: CASSPRRDSQSYEQYF
J: TRBJ2-7
D: TRBD1
V: TRBV18

CDR3: CASSYSGTVGNTIYF
J: TRBJ1-3
D: .
V: TRBV6-5

CDR3: CASSFRRGSGELFF
J: TRBJ2-2
D: .
V: TRBV7-2

CDR3: CASSYGLRDRGRGYTF
J: TRBJ1-2
D: TRBD1
V: TRBV6-5

CDR3: CASSQELAGGTDTQYF
J: TRBJ2-3
D: TRBD2
V: TRBV4-2

CDR3: CASSPGLAGGQETQYF
J: TRBJ2-5
D: TRBD2
V: TRBV9

CDR3: CASTRGPGANVLTF
J: TRBJ2-6
D: TRBD1
V: TRBV5-1

CDR3: CASSRAGSQETQYF
J: TRBJ2-5
D: .
V: TRBV13

CDR3: CASRGTARGSSPLHF
J: TRBJ1-6
D: TRBD1
V: TRBV10-2

CDR3: CASKGGGNQETQYF
J: TRBJ2-5
D: .
V: TRBV28

CDR3: CASSSRTDGAIQPQHF
J: TRBJ1-5
D: .
V: TRBV28

CDR3: CASSLGQGNEKLFF
J: TRBJ1-4
D: .
V: TRBV5-1

CDR3: CASGGRAVLLGQPQHF
J: TRBJ1-5
D: .
V: TRBV6-9

CDR3: CASSLGQRNSGNTIYF
J: TRBJ1-3
D: .
V: TRBV5-8

CDR3: CASTDPDRVNGYTF
J: TRBJ1-2
D: TRBD1
V: TRBV19

CDR3: CASSPGTVGVQPQHF
J: TRBJ1-5
D: .
V: TRBV19

CDR3: CAARQGDTQYF
J: TRBJ2-3
D: .
V: TRBV25-1

CDR3: CASTMGLAGEAGEQFF
J: TRBJ2-1
D: TRBD2
V: TRBV27

CDR3: CASSAREEAFF
J: TRBJ1-1
D: .
V: TRBV11-2

CDR3: CASSPRARPGGGGGYTF
J: TRBJ1-2
D: .
V: TRBV18